Presented here are 15 T cell receptor beta chains from one specimen sequenced in a study of T cell repertoires in cytomegalovirus infection. Using its own MiXCR run on the reads, TCRdb lists one record per CDR3 protein. This repertoire shows approximately 630,000 distinct CDR3 sequences, approximately 25% found once; its top ten account for roughly 8%. What was sequenced was CD8+ T cells from PBMCs. These receptors came from a human donor in good health (CMV status not recorded). Some clones in this sample may be carry-over from other donors' samples.

This clonotype came up a few times. The chain recombines TRBV2 with TRBJ2-7; D remains unclear. Looked up from germline, CDR1 is SNHLY and CDR2 is FYNNEI. V was clipped by 8 bases and J by 0 bases, with 8 bases between them. The CDR3 totals 12 residues. The CDR3 region is CASRASSYEQYV. The CDR3 bases are TGTGCCAGCCGCGCCAGCTCCTACGAGCAGTACGTC.

This clonotype came up a few times. The V gene is TRBV25-1, the J gene TRBJ2-7, with D maybe TRBD1 (5 bases). In germline, CDR1 is MGHDK, CDR2 SYGVNS. This CDR3 has 12 residues. The germline V and J ends were trimmed by 8 bases and 3 bases, with 11 bases remaining between them. CDR3: CASSTGSYEQYV. The CDR3 nucleotides are TGTGCCAGCTCAACAGGAAGCTACGAGCAGTACGTC.

This clonotype was counted at least ten times. The chain joins TRBV7-2 to TRBJ2-3, with TRBD2 identical over 11 bases. The J segment lost 5 bases and the V segment lost 5 bases, leaving 6 bases of the junction unmatched. This CDR3 has 15 residues. In germline, CDR1 is SGHTA, CDR2 FQGNSA. CDR3 loop: CASSVSGGAVDTQYF. CDR3 in DNA: TGTGCCAGCAGCGTTAGCGGGGGGGCCGTAGATACGCAGTATTTT.

In its sample, this clonotype was seen many times. The chain employs TRBV6-2 or TRBV6-3 and TRBJ2-5; no firm D call. V lost 0 bases to trimming and J lost 4 bases, with 3 bases between them. CDR1 is MNHEY and CDR2 is SVGEGT in the germline V gene. The CDR3 loop spans 12 amino acids. CDR3 sequence: CASSYSPETQYF. The CDR3 DNA reads as TGTGCCAGCAGTTACTCGCCAGAGACCCAGTACTTC.

The J gene is TRBJ2-2, the V gene TRBV7-9; D call uncertain. The germline V gene has CDR1 SEHNR and CDR2 FQNEAQ (reference sequence). The CDR3 has 12 residues. The V end lost 5 bases, the J end lost 5 bases, and 6 bases lay between the germline ends. CDR3 residues: CASSQQTGELFF. Here the CDR3 DNA reads TGTGCCAGCAGCCAGCAAACCGGGGAGCTGTTTTTT.

This clonotype was counted between two and nine times. The chain employs TRBV25-1 and TRBJ2-1, with TRBD2 as a possible D gene (5 bases). Trimming shortened V by 3 bases and J by 10 bases, and 10 bases separated the two germline ends. This CDR3 comprises 12 residues. From germline, CDR1 is MGHDK and CDR2 SYGVNS. CDR3 loop: CASSDTRGEQFF. In DNA, the CDR3 is TGTGCCAGCAGTGATACACGGGGAGAGCAGTTCTTC.

This clonotype was observed at least ten times. This rearrangement joins TRBV7-6 to TRBJ2-2; D is undetermined. CDR3 size: 18 residues. Germline V gene data show CDR1 as SGHVS and CDR2 as FNYEAQ. Trimming removed 2 bases at V and 1 base at J, with 17 bases between. The CDR3 DNA follows: TGTGCCAGCAGCTTACCGATGTTGTCGCACCGGAACACCGGGGAGCTGTTTTTT. Its protein product is CASSLPMLSHRNTGELFF.

This clonotype was detected a few times. The rearrangement joins TRBV14 to TRBJ1-2; D unclear. CDR3 length: 13 amino acids. Germline lookup yields CDR1 SGHDN and CDR2 FVKESK. V was cut by 5 bases and J by 6 bases, with 13 bases left in between. The CDR3 sequence: CASSNRYQNGYTF. CDR3 DNA sequence: TGTGCCAGCAGCAACCGATATCAGAATGGCTACACCTTC.

The chain couples TRBV20-1 to TRBJ1-1, with 7 bases fitting TRBD1. The germline CDR1 and CDR2 sequences are DFQATT and SNEGSKA (reference sequence). The CDR3 runs 14 residues. With V trimmed by 0 bases and J by 4 bases, 5 bases remained unmatched. The CDR3 reads CSAREGRGATEAFF. DNA of the CDR3: TGCAGTGCTAGAGAGGGCAGGGGGGCCACTGAAGCTTTCTTT.

This clonotype showed up many times. This chain uses TRBV2 with TRBJ2-4; D gene unclear. The V end lost 6 bases, the J end lost 7 bases, and 13 bases lay between the germline ends. There are 13 residues in the CDR3. Germline V gene sequence: CDR1 SNHLY, CDR2 FYNNEI. The CDR3 nucleotides are TGTGCCAGCAGCTTCCGTTTAGGGAACATTCAGTACTTC. This codes for CASSFRLGNIQYF.

This sequence joins TRBV25-1 and TRBJ1-4; possibly TRBD1 for D (6 bases). V was clipped by 6 bases and J by 6 bases, with 17 bases between them. Germline-derived CDR1 and CDR2 are MGHDK and SYGVNS. This CDR3 comprises 15 residues. CDR3 in amino acids: CASSEGRGWDEKLFF. The CDR3 DNA sequence: TGTGCCAGCAGCGAAGGCAGGGGATGGGATGAAAAACTGTTTTTT.

This chain connects TRBV28 to TRBJ2-2; TRBD1 is a possible D gene (6 bases). This CDR3 comprises 14 residues. V gave up 7 bases and J gave up 3 bases, with 12 bases separating them. The germline V gene has CDR1 MDHEN and CDR2 SYDVKM. CDR3 in amino acids: CASTRDTDTGELFF. CDR3 nucleotide sequence: TGTGCCAGCACTCGGGACACAGACACCGGGGAGCTGTTTTTT.

This clonotype was seen ten or more times. V and J are TRBV7-2 and TRBJ2-1; 8 nucleotides agree with TRBD1. V was clipped by 4 bases and J by 5 bases; unmatched bases: 16. The CDR3 is 18 amino acids. Germline V CDR1 and CDR2: SGHTA, FQGNSA. CDR3 loop: CASSSYDTDRGLDNEQFF. Here the CDR3 DNA reads TGTGCCAGCAGCTCATACGATACTGACAGGGGACTCGACAATGAGCAGTTCTTC.

J is TRBJ1-2 and V is TRBV28; D not certain. V was clipped by 1 base and J by 4 bases, with 4 bases between them. The CDR3 consists of 12 residues. CDR1 MDHEN and CDR2 SYDVKM come from the germline V gene. This CDR3 is CASSLFGYGYTF. The CDR3 nucleotides are TGTGCCAGCAGTTTATTCGGCTATGGCTACACCTTC.

This chain connects TRBV13 to TRBJ2-1; TRBD2 is a possible D gene (7 bases). V lost 5 bases to trimming and J lost 8 bases, with 25 bases between them. CDR3 length equals 17 residues. Germline V gives CDR1 PRHDT, CDR2 FYEKMQ (reference sequence). The CDR3, as DNA: TGTGCCAGCAGCCCCGCGGACGGCGGGGGCGTCTTCGATGAGCAGTTCTTC. This codes for CASSPADGGGVFDEQFF.